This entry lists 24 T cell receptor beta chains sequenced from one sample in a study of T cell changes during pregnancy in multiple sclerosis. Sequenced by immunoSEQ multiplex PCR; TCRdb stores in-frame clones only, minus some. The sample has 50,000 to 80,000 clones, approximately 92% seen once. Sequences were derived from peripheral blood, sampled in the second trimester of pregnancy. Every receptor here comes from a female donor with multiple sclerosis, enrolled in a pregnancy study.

CDR3 sequence: CASNGQPRDYGYTF. Written as DNA, the CDR3 is TGTGCCAGCAATGGGCAGCCCAGGGACTATGGCTACACCTTC. The chain combines TRBV6-1 with TRBJ1-2, with D possibly being TRBD1 (5 bases). The germline V and J ends were trimmed by 7 bases and 3 bases, with 15 bases remaining between them. The germline V gene encodes CDR1 MNHNS and CDR2 SASEGT. The CDR3 is made up of 14 amino acids.

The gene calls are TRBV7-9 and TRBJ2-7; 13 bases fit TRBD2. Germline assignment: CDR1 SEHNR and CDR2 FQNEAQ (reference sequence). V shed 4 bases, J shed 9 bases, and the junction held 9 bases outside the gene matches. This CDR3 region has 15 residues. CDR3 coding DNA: TGTGCCAGCAGCTCCCACGGGACTAGCGGGATATGGCAGTACTTC. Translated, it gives CASSSHGTSGIWQYF.

The DNA for the CDR3 is TGTGCCAGCAGCTTAAGCCGGGACAGGGGGCAGGGTGAGCAGTTCTTC. Its translation: CASSLSRDRGQGEQFF. The gene calls are TRBV11-2 and TRBJ2-1, with TRBD1 matching over 12 bases. This CDR3 region has 16 residues. J gave up 9 bases and V 2 bases, and 8 bases lay outside the gene matches. Germline CDR1 and CDR2: SGHAT and FQNNGV.

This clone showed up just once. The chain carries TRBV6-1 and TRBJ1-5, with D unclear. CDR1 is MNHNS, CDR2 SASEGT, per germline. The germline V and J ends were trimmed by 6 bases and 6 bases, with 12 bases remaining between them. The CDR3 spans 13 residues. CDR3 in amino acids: CASRGWPGQPQHF. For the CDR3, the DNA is TGTGCCAGCAGGGGTTGGCCGGGTCAGCCCCAGCATTTT.

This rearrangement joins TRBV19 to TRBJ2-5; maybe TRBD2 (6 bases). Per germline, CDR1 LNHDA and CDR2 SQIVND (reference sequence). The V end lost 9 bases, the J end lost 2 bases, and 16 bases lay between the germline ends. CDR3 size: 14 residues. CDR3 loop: CARPGLKIQETQYF. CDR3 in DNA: TGTGCCAGGCCGGGACTTAAGATACAAGAGACCCAGTACTTC.

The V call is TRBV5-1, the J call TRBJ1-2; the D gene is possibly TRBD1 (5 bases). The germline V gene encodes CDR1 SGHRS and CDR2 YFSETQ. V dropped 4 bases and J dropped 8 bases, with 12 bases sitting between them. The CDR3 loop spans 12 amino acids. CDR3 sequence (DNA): TGCGCCAGCAGCCGTGGGGGGGACGGCTACACCTTC. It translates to CASSRGGDGYTF. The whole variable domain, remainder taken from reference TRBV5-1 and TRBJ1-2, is KAGVTQTPRYLIKTRGQQVTLSCSPISGHRSVSWYQQTPGQGLQFLFEYFSETQRNKGNFPGRFSGRQFSNSRSEMNVSTLELGDSALYLCASSRGGDGYTFGSGTRLTVV.

DNA of the CDR3: TGTGCCAGCAGCTCCCTTAGGGGGACGGTGAACACTGAAGCTTTCTTT. Protein product: CASSSLRGTVNTEAFF. The chain joins TRBV7-8 to TRBJ1-1, with D possibly being TRBD1 (6 bases). Trimming took off 4 bases at V and 0 bases at J, with 15 bases between the two ends. Germline-derived CDR1 and CDR2 are SGHVS and FQNEAQ. The CDR3 runs 16 residues.

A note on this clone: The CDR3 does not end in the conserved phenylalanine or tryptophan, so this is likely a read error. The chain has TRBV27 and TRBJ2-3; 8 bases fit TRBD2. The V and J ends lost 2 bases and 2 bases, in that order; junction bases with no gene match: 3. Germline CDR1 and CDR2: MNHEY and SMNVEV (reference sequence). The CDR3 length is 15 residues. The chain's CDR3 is CASSLTSGNTDTQYL. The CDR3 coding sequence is TGTGCCAGCAGTTTAACTAGCGGAAACACAGATACGCAGTATCTT.

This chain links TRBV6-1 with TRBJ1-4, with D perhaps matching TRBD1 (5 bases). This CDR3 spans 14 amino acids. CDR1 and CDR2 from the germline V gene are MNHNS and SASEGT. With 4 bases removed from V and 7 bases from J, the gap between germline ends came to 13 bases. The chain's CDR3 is CASSGGGEGEKLFF. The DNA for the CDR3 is TGTGCCAGCAGTGGAGGAGGGGAGGGTGAAAAACTGTTTTTT.

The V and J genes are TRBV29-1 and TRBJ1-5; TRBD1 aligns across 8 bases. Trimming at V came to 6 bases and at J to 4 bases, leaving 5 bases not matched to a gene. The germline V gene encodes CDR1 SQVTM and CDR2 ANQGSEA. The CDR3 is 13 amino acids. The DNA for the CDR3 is TGCAGCGTCTCGACAGGGGATAATCAGCCCCAGCATTTT. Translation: CSVSTGDNQPQHF.

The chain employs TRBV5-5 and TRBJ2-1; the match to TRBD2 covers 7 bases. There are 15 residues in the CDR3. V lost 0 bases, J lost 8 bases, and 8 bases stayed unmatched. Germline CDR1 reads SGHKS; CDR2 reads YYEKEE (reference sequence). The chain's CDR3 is CASSLGAGPGYEQFF. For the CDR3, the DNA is TGTGCCAGCAGCTTGGGAGCGGGACCCGGCTATGAGCAGTTCTTC.

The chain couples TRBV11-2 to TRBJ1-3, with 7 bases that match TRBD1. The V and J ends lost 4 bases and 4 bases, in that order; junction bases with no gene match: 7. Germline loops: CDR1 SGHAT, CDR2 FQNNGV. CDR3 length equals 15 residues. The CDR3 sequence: CASSSRDSLGNTIYF. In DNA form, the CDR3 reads TGTGCCAGCAGCTCCCGGGACAGCCTAGGAAACACCATATATTTT. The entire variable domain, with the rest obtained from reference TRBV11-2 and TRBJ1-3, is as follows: EAGVAQSPRYKIIEKRQSVAFWCNPISGHATLYWYQQILGQGPKLLIQFQNNGVVDDSQLPKDRFSAERLKGVDSTLKIQPAKLEDSAVYLCASSSRDSLGNTIYFGEGSWLTVV.

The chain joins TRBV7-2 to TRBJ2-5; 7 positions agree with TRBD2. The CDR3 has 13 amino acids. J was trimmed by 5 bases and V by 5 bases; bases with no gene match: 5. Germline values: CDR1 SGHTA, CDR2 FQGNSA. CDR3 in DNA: TGTGCCAGCAGCCGAGGACTAGTGGAGACCCAGTACTTC. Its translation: CASSRGLVETQYF.

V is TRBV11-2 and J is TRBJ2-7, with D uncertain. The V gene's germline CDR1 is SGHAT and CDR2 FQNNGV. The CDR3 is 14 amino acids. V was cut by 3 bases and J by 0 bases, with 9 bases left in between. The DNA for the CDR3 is TGTGCCAGCAGCTTGGCGGTCCTCTCCTACGAGCAGTACTTC. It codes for CASSLAVLSYEQYF.

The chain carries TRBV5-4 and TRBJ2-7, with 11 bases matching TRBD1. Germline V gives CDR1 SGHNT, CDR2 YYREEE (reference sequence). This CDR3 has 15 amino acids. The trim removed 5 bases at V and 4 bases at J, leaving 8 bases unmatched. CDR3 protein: CASRGTGTGGYEQYF. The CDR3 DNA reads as TGTGCCAGCAGAGGAACCGGGACAGGGGGTTACGAGCAGTACTTC.

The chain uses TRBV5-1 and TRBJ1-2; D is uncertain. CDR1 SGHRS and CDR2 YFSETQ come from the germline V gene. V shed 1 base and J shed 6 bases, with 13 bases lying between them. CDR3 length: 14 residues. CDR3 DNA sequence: TGCGCCAGCAGCTTGTTACGAGGGTGGGATGGCTACACCTTC. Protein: CASSLLRGWDGYTF. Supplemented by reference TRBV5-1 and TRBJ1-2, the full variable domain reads KAGVTQTPRYLIKTRGQQVTLSCSPISGHRSVSWYQQTPGQGLQFLFEYFSETQRNKGNFPGRFSGRQFSNSRSEMNVSTLELGDSALYLCASSLLRGWDGYTFGSGTRLTVV.

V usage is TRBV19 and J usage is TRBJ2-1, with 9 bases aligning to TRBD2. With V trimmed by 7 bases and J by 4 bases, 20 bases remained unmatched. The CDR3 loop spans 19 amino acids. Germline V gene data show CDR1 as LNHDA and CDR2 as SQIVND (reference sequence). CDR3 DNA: TGTGCCAGTAAGCCTAGATTAGCGGGAGTAGACGGGGAATACAATGAGCAGTTCTTC. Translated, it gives CASKPRLAGVDGEYNEQFF.

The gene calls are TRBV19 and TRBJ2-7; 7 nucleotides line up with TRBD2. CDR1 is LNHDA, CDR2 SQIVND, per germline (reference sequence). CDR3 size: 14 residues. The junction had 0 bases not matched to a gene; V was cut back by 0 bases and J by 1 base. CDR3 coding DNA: TGTGCCAGTAGTATAGAGGGGGGGTCCTACGAGCAGTACTTC. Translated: CASSIEGGSYEQYF.

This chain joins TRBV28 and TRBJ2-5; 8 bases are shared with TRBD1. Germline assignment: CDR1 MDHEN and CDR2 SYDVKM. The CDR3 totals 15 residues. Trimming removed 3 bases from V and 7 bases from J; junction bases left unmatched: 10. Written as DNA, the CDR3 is TGTGCCAGCAGTTTTTATGCAGGGGGCAGGGGGACCCAGTACTTC. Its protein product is CASSFYAGGRGTQYF.

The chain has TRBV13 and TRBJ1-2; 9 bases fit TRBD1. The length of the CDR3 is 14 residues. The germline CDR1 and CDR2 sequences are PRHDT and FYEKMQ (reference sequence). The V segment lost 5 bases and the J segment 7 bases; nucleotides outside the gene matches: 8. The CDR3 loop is CASSVTGGAGGYTF. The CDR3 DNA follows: TGTGCCAGCAGCGTAACAGGGGGCGCGGGTGGCTACACCTTC.

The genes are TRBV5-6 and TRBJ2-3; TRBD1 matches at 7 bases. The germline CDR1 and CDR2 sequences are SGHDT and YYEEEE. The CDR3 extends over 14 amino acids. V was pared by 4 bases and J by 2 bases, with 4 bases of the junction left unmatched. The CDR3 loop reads CASSPGTVTDTQYF. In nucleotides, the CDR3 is TGTGCCAGCAGCCCGGGGACAGTCACAGATACGCAGTATTTT.

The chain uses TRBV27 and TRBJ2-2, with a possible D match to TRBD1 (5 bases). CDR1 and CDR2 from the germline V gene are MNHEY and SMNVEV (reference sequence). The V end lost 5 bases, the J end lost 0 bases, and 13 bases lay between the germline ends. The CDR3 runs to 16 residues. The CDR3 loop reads CASSLGHDPNTGELFF. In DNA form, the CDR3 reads TGTGCCAGCAGTCTCGGACACGACCCGAACACCGGGGAGCTGTTTTTT.

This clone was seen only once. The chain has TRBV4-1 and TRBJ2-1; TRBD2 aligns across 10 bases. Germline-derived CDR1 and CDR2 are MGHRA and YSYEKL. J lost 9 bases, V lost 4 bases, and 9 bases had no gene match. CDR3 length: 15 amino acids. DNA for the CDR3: TGCGCCAGCAGCCCCGCTAGCGGGAGTCGCGTTGAGCAGTTCTTC. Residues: CASSPASGSRVEQFF.

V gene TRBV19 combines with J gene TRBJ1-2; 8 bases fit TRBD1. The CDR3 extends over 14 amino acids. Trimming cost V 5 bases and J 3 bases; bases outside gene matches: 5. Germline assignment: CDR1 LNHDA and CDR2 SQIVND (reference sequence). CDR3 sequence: CASSVTGEDYGYTF. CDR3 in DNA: TGTGCCAGTAGTGTGACAGGGGAGGACTATGGCTACACCTTC.